The next 25 T cell receptor beta chains were all read from a single sample in a study of T cells in Graves' hyperthyroidism and ophthalmopathy. From RNA transcripts, TCR beta CDR3 regions were amplified. First-round RT-PCR targeting the TCR CDR3 was performed with the HTBI primer set. In TCRdb, the multiplex PCR reads were re-called with MiXCR into one record per CDR3 protein. Counted here are over 300,000 distinct CDR3 sequences, approximately 15% occurring once; the ten biggest clones make up roughly 11%. Material for sequencing was blood. These receptors originate from an older woman with Graves' hyperthyroidism.

This clonotype was observed a few times. This could be a read error, since a much larger clone is one nucleotide away. This rearrangement joins TRBV11-2 to TRBJ2-1, with D unclear. Germline values: CDR1 SGHAT, CDR2 FQNNGV. V lost 1 base to trimming and J lost 6 bases, with 13 bases between them. The CDR3 covers 15 residues. CDR3 DNA sequence: TGTGCCAGCAGCTTAGCCCCAGCCCGCTCCAATGAGCAGTTCTTC. It specifies CASSLAPARSNEQFF.

This clonotype has at least ten counts. V and J are TRBV2 and TRBJ2-7, with TRBD1 as a possible D gene (5 bases). Germline loops: CDR1 SNHLY, CDR2 FYNNEI. The CDR3 length is 14 residues. The ends were cut back, 4 bases at V and 2 bases at J, with 12 bases in the middle. The DNA of the CDR3 is TGTGCCAGCAGTGGTTCGGACATCCCCTACGAGCAGTACTTC. This sequence encodes CASSGSDIPYEQYF.

This clonotype was seen only a few times. This chain joins TRBV29-1 and TRBJ2-7; D call uncertain. Trimming removed 2 bases at V and 2 bases at J, with 13 bases between. CDR3 size: 14 residues. The V gene's germline CDR1 is SQVTM and CDR2 ANQGSEA. The CDR3 protein is CSVEFGTITYEQYF. CDR3 nucleotides: TGCAGCGTTGAATTTGGAACCATTACCTACGAGCAGTACTTC.

In its sample, this clonotype was seen many times. The J gene is TRBJ1-5, the V gene TRBV24-1, with TRBD1 matching over 7 bases. This CDR3 has 15 amino acids. V trimming: 4 bases; J trimming: 2 bases; junction bases outside the gene matches: 4. Germline CDR1 reads KGHDR; CDR2 reads SFDVKD. The chain's CDR3 is CATSDATGGNQPQHF. CDR3 nucleotides: TGTGCCACCAGTGACGCCACAGGGGGCAATCAGCCCCAGCATTTT.

As to this clonotype: This may stem from a read error, because a much larger clone lies one nucleotide away. The V gene is TRBV6-1, the J gene TRBJ2-1, with D perhaps TRBD1 (6 bases). The CDR3 extends over 13 amino acids. In germline, CDR1 is MNHNS, CDR2 SASEGT. V lost 6 bases to trimming and J lost 5 bases, with 11 bases between them. This CDR3 is CASSHGQHNEQFF. The CDR3 DNA follows: TGTGCCAGCAGCCACGGACAGCACAATGAGCAGTTCTTC.

This clonotype was picked up many times. The chain is built from TRBV10-3 and TRBJ2-7; 9 bases align to TRBD2. Germline V gene sequence: CDR1 ENHRY, CDR2 SYGVKD. Trimming removed 8 bases from V and 3 bases from J; junction bases left unmatched: 8. The CDR3 has 14 amino acids. Here the CDR3 reads CAIHPGSGGYEQYF. CDR3 bases: TGTGCCATCCATCCGGGTAGCGGGGGCTACGAGCAGTACTTC.

V and J are TRBV3-1 and TRBJ2-3; D is ambiguous. Trimming cost V 3 bases and J 3 bases, with 7 bases left between them. The CDR3 runs 13 residues. CDR1 LGHDT and CDR2 YNNKEL come from the germline V gene (reference sequence). The CDR3 DNA is TGTGCCAGCAGCCATGAAGGAACAGATACGCAGTATTTT. Translating gives CASSHEGTDTQYF.

V and J are TRBV2 and TRBJ2-2, with unresolved D. The CDR3 covers 15 residues. Germline assignment: CDR1 SNHLY and CDR2 FYNNEI. The V end was cut by 1 base, the J end by 0 bases, with 6 bases between. CDR3 in amino acids: CASSEVHPNTGELFF. The CDR3 nucleotides are TGTGCCAGCAGTGAAGTTCACCCGAACACCGGGGAGCTGTTTTTT.

This clonotype was counted at least ten times. DNA for the CDR3: TGTGCCAGCAGTTTTGGTCGGGTGAGGAACACCGGGGAGCTGTTTTTT. Its translation: CASSFGRVRNTGELFF. V and J are TRBV12-3 or TRBV12-4 and TRBJ2-2; D not certain. Trimming left V 3 bases short and J 1 base short, with 12 bases between. The CDR3 extends over 16 amino acids.

The chain is built from TRBV6-1 and TRBJ2-5, with unresolved D. The germline V and J ends were trimmed by 7 bases and 5 bases, with 23 bases remaining between them. The CDR3 spans 16 residues. Per the germline V gene, CDR1 is MNHNS and CDR2 is SASEGT. The DNA of the CDR3 is TGTGCCAGCACCTCCCTAGGCCAGGCTCCGGTGGAGACCCAGTACTTC. It translates to CASTSLGQAPVETQYF.

The rearrangement uses TRBV2 and TRBJ2-7; no firm D call. V lost 4 bases, J lost 3 bases, and 22 bases lay in between. The length of the CDR3 is 17 residues. Germline V CDR1 and CDR2: SNHLY, FYNNEI. CDR3 sequence: CASSGLATIPYGYEQYF. The CDR3 nucleotides read TGTGCCAGCAGTGGTTTGGCAACGATACCCTATGGCTACGAGCAGTACTTC.

The rearrangement joins TRBV6-6 to TRBJ2-7, with TRBD1 as a possible D gene (6 bases). In germline, CDR1 is MNHNY, CDR2 SVGAGI (reference sequence). Trimming stripped 2 bases from V and 4 bases from J, with 15 bases between. CDR3 length: 15 amino acids. CDR3 protein: CASSYRPGQLYEQYF. The CDR3 DNA sequence: TGTGCCAGCAGTTACCGGCCCGGACAGCTATACGAGCAGTACTTC.

This clonotype appeared many times. The V call is TRBV11-3, the J call TRBJ1-2, with D perhaps matching TRBD1 (5 bases). V was pared by 2 bases and J by 8 bases, with 18 bases between. Per germline, CDR1 SGHNT and CDR2 YENEEA. There are 15 residues in the CDR3. CDR3 sequence reads: CASSLYSTALSGYTF. Here the CDR3 DNA reads TGTGCCAGCAGCTTATATTCGACAGCTCTCTCGGGCTACACCTTC.

This chain links TRBV12-5 with TRBJ2-1; 14 bases are a match to TRBD2. V lost 6 bases, J lost 7 bases, and 2 bases stayed unmatched. The CDR3 contains 14 residues. Germline values: CDR1 LGHNT, CDR2 FRNRAP. The CDR3 sequence is CASGTSGRGNEQFF. CDR3 nucleotides: TGTGCTAGTGGGACTAGCGGGAGGGGTAATGAGCAGTTCTTC.

With respect to this clonotype: A single base separates this from a much larger clone, so it may be a read error. The chain employs TRBV7-2 and TRBJ2-3, with D possibly matching TRBD2 (5 bases). V lost 5 bases, J lost 3 bases, and 15 bases lay in between. The length of the CDR3 is 15 residues. Per the germline V gene, CDR1 is SGHTA and CDR2 is FQGNSA. The CDR3 DNA reads as TGTGCCAGCAGCGTCCCGTATCGCGGGACAGATACGCAGTATTTT. Its protein is CASSVPYRGTDTQYF.

The sample holds many counts of this clonotype. The chain carries TRBV29-1 and TRBJ2-7; 9 bases agree with TRBD1. J gave up 4 bases and V 4 bases, and 2 bases lay outside the gene matches. Looked up from germline, CDR1 is SQVTM and CDR2 is ANQGSEA. CDR3 length: 12 residues. Here the CDR3 DNA reads TGCAGCGTTGGGGGACAGGGATACGAGCAGTACTTC. Residues: CSVGGQGYEQYF.

There are many counts of this clonotype. The V call is TRBV20-1, the J call TRBJ2-7, with TRBD1 matching over 7 bases. The CDR3 extends over 13 amino acids. V shed 2 bases and J 6 bases; nucleotides not matched to a gene: 7. Germline lookup yields CDR1 DFQATT and CDR2 SNEGSKA (reference sequence). CDR3 residues: CSARSARQGEQYF. The CDR3 DNA is TGCAGTGCTAGATCAGCACGACAGGGCGAGCAGTACTTC.

The genes are TRBV7-9 and TRBJ2-2; 10 nucleotides agree with TRBD1. The germline V gene encodes CDR1 SEHNR and CDR2 FQNEAQ (reference sequence). The CDR3 spans 16 residues. After removal of 5 bases from V and 4 bases from J, the junction contained 7 bases not matched to a gene. This CDR3 reads CASSPDRGRGTGELFF. CDR3 nucleotides: TGTGCCAGCAGCCCAGACAGGGGGCGCGGCACCGGGGAGCTGTTTTTT.

V gene TRBV6-5 combines with J gene TRBJ1-4, with unresolved D. The CDR3 is made up of 13 amino acids. V lost 2 bases, J lost 15 bases, and 16 bases lay in between. Germline V gives CDR1 MNHEY, CDR2 SVGAGI. CDR3: CASSYDPRPWLFF. CDR3 nucleotides: TGTGCCAGCAGTTACGACCCCCGTCCTTGGTTGTTTTTT.

The chain has TRBV19 and TRBJ1-2; D is possibly TRBD1 (5 bases). The CDR3 length is 16 residues. V was shortened by 4 bases and J by 7 bases, with 22 bases between the two germline ends. CDR1 and CDR2 from the germline V gene are LNHDA and SQIVND (reference sequence). The CDR3 spells CASSKGTAANLRGYTF. CDR3 DNA: TGTGCCAGTAGTAAAGGGACCGCGGCCAATCTACGTGGCTACACCTTC.

Concerning this clonotype itself: It may be a read error: a sequence one base away is much more abundant. The chain has TRBV7-9 and TRBJ1-1, with 7 bases aligning to TRBD1. There are 15 residues in the CDR3. The germline V gene encodes CDR1 SEHNR and CDR2 FQNEAQ (reference sequence). V lost 2 bases to trimming and J lost 6 bases; unmatched junction nucleotides: 9. CDR3 coding DNA: TGTGCCAGCAGCTTACTCAGGGGGTCGTTCGCTGAAGCTTTCTTT. It translates to CASSLLRGSFAEAFF.

This clonotype was counted between two and nine times. This rearrangement joins TRBV5-1 to TRBJ1-5; TRBD1 agrees at 7 bases. J gave up 3 bases and V 3 bases, and 3 bases lay outside the gene matches. CDR1 and CDR2 from the germline V gene are SGHRS and YFSETQ. The CDR3 loop spans 14 amino acids. CDR3 region: CASSSGQDNQPQHF. The DNA of the CDR3 is TGCGCCAGCAGCTCCGGACAGGACAATCAGCCCCAGCATTTT.

The sample holds many counts of this clonotype. The chain links TRBV5-1 to TRBJ2-1, with TRBD2 matching over 11 bases. The CDR3 is 16 residues long. Germline V gene sequence: CDR1 SGHRS, CDR2 YFSETQ. The trim removed 1 base at V and 9 bases at J, leaving 9 bases unmatched. CDR3 loop: CASSLSETSGIGEQFF. The CDR3 DNA is TGCGCCAGCAGCTTGTCTGAGACTAGCGGGATAGGTGAGCAGTTCTTC. The whole variable domain, remainder taken from reference TRBV5-1 and TRBJ2-1, is KAGVTQTPRYLIKTRGQQVTLSCSPISGHRSVSWYQQTPGQGLQFLFEYFSETQRNKGNFPGRFSGRQFSNSRSEMNVSTLELGDSALYLCASSLSETSGIGEQFFGPGTRLTVL.

This chain uses TRBV12-5 with TRBJ1-5; 7 nucleotides match TRBD1. Trimming took 8 bases from V and 5 from J; bases not matched to a gene: 6. The CDR3 contains 13 residues. Germline loops: CDR1 LGHNT, CDR2 FRNRAP. The chain's CDR3 is CASSDRVHQPQHF. Written as DNA, the CDR3 is TGTGCTAGTTCTGACAGGGTCCATCAGCCCCAGCATTTT.

This clonotype appeared many times. CDR3 bases: TGTGCCAGCAGCAGGGGACCTTCGGGAGAGACCCAGTACTTC. Residues: CASSRGPSGETQYF. J is TRBJ2-5 and V is TRBV5-6, with D perhaps matching TRBD1 or TRBD2 (5 bases each). V lost 4 bases and J 4 bases, leaving 14 bases between the germline ends. This CDR3 region has 14 residues. Germline V gene sequence: CDR1 SGHDT, CDR2 YYEEEE.